This T cell receptor beta chain was obtained from a study of shared clonotypes between healthy human individuals. The method was immunoSEQ multiplex PCR; TCRdb's version includes in-frame clones alone and lacks a portion of them. The sample contains hundreds of thousands of clones, around 96% of which appear only once. V trimming: 0 bases; J trimming: 4 bases; junction bases outside the gene matches: 2. Per germline, CDR1 SGHNT and CDR2 YYREEE (reference sequence). The CDR3 covers 15 residues. Positively selected for CCR7, the CD45RO-negative cells used as naive CD8 cells excluded terminally differentiated effector memory CD45RA+ cells. The study enrolled healthy HIV-negative adults without recent acute infections or vaccinations as donors.

Sequencing input: naive CD8+ T cells sorted from blood. This chain links TRBV5-4 with TRBJ1-3; 9 nucleotides align to TRBD1. The origin of this receptor is a woman aged 25 to 45 in good health. CDR3 region: CASSLDRGRGNTIYF. The CDR3 coding sequence is TGTGCCAGCAGCTTGGACAGGGGGCGAGGAAACACCATATATTTT. Combining the CDR3 with reference TRBV5-4 and TRBJ1-3 gives the whole variable domain ETGVTQSPTHLIKTRGQQVTLRCSSQSGHNTVSWYQQALGQGPQFIFQYYREEENGRGNFPPRFSGLQFPNYSSELNVNALELDDSALYLCASSLDRGRGNTIYFGEGSWLTVV.